This T cell receptor beta chain was documented in a study of T-cell reconstitution after alpha-beta-depleted transplantation in children (dated by TCRdb to about 2016). The study in broad terms: T-cell immune reconstitution after TCRalphabeta/CD19-depleted allogeneic hematopoietic cell transplantation in children was quantitatively tracked in the study by means of TCR repertoire profiling.

V is cut by 3 bases and J by 6 bases, and the space between the germline ends is 21 bases. Reading the germline V gene gives CDR1 SGHTA and CDR2 FQGTGA. The CDR3 starts with the cysteine, ends with the phenylalanine, and has 17 residues. Just the 51-base CDR3 DNA is kept, in frame starting at base 1. On this clonotype: The target of this receptor is not known. No qualities accompany the bases; no much larger clone lies one base away.

Libraries came from PCR. Sequencer: Illumina HiSeq 2500. TCR library preparation used molecular barcoding, with unique molecular identifiers applied to normalize quantification of the TCRbeta repertoire. TCRdb reanalyzed the raw reads on its own, using fastp at Q25 for trimming and MiXCR for clone calling, and kept in-frame beta chains. Identical CDR3 proteins give one entry, which carries the most common genes and DNA. In all, the sample holds about 610,000 distinct CDR3 sequences, and about 10% of those were seen once. The top ten clonotypes cover about 4.2% of the sample. The sequence links TRBV7-3 to TRBJ2-1; the D gene is perhaps TRBD2, on 5 matching bases. Sequencing used PBMCs from the stem cell graft donor, obtained from the stem cell graft. This receptor was taken from a human donor who donated a stem cell graft to a child with acute myeloid leukemia. The DNA is as follows: TGTGCCAGCAGCTTTCCGCCCCGTGGAGGTTCCACCAATGAGCAGTTCTTC. This translates into CASSFPPRGGSTNEQFF.